The rows below give T cell receptor beta chains drawn from one sample of a study of blood T cell repertoires in COVID-19. The data were produced by immunoSEQ multiplex PCR, yet TCRdb's version contains in-frame clones alone and is incomplete. Of a few hundred thousand clones in the sample, less than 90% were seen once. Sequenced input: peripheral blood. Source of these receptors: a woman aged 70-85 years with COVID-19, enrolled during active disease. The CDR3 runs from the conserved cysteine through the conserved F or W. A D gene is named only where the DNA matches it firmly. Clone size is not always given. Where it is, it says once, few, many or a class for expanded clones.

D gene: TRBD2
V gene: TRBV2
clone size: .
J gene: TRBJ2-3
CDR3 DNA: TGTGCCAGCAGTGAAGGCGGGGGGGCGGATACGCAGTATTTT
CDR3 protein: CASSEGGGADTQYF

D gene: .
V gene: TRBV18
clone size: .
J gene: TRBJ2-3
CDR3 DNA: TGTGCCAGCTCACCACCGAGACAACTCACAGATACGCAGTATTTT
CDR3 protein: CASSPPRQLTDTQYF

D gene: .
V gene: TRBV5-6
clone size: .
J gene: TRBJ1-5
CDR3 DNA: TGTGCCAGCAGCTTCGGACACTGGAATCAGCCCCAGCATTTT
CDR3 protein: CASSFGHWNQPQHF

D gene: TRBD1
V gene: TRBV9
clone size: many
J gene: TRBJ1-6
CDR3 DNA: TGTGCCAGCAGCTTCACGGACAGGGCCTATAATTCACCCCTCCACTTT
CDR3 protein: CASSFTDRAYNSPLHF

D gene: TRBD1
V gene: TRBV27
clone size: .
J gene: TRBJ2-2
CDR3 DNA: TGTGCCAGCAGACCGGGACAGGTGAACACCGGGGAGCTGTTTTTT
CDR3 protein: CASRPGQVNTGELFF

D gene: TRBD1
V gene: TRBV6-6
clone size: few
J gene: TRBJ1-1
CDR3 DNA: TGTGCCAGCAGTCCAACGTGGGGGACAGGGGTCACTGAAGCTTTCTTT
CDR3 protein: CASSPTWGTGVTEAFF

D gene: TRBD1
V gene: TRBV5-4
clone size: .
J gene: TRBJ1-6
CDR3 DNA: TGTGCCACAAGACAGGGGATGGGTAATTCACCCCTCCACTTT
CDR3 protein: CATRQGMGNSPLHF

D gene: .
V gene: TRBV28
clone size: .
J gene: TRBJ1-2
CDR3 DNA: TGTGCCAGCAGGGAACAGGGAGGGGATGGCTACACCTTC
CDR3 protein: CASREQGGDGYTF

D gene: .
V gene: TRBV6-2/TRBV6-3
clone size: .
J gene: TRBJ2-3
CDR3 DNA: TGTGCCAGCAGTACGGTCCTCACAGATACGCAGTATTTT
CDR3 protein: CASSTVLTDTQYF

D gene: .
V gene: TRBV4-1
clone size: .
J gene: TRBJ1-1
CDR3 DNA: TGCGCCAGCAGCCAAGAAGGCGGAATAACTGAAGCTTTCTTT
CDR3 protein: CASSQEGGITEAFF

D gene: TRBD1
V gene: TRBV19
clone size: .
J gene: TRBJ1-5
CDR3 DNA: TGTGCCAGTAGTCCTGACAGGGAAAGCCAGCCCCAGCATTTT
CDR3 protein: CASSPDRESQPQHF

D gene: TRBD2
V gene: TRBV10-3
clone size: .
J gene: TRBJ2-7
CDR3 DNA: TGTGCCATCAGTGAGTCCGCGGGGGACTCCTACGAGCAGTACTTC
CDR3 protein: CAISESAGDSYEQYF

D gene: TRBD1
V gene: TRBV19
clone size: few
J gene: TRBJ1-1
CDR3 DNA: TGTGCCAGTACTAGGACAGGGACGAACACTGAAGCTTTCTTT
CDR3 protein: CASTRTGTNTEAFF

D gene: TRBD1
V gene: TRBV6-5
clone size: once
J gene: TRBJ2-5
CDR3 DNA: TGTGCCAGCAGAGCCGACAGGGGGACGGAGACCCAGTACTTC
CDR3 protein: CASRADRGTETQYF